These 18 T cell receptor beta chains were all obtained from the same sample, sequenced in a study of cytomegalovirus exposure and HLA in healthy donors. The study ran its PCR with 60 Vbeta and 13 Jbeta primers. Produced via immunoSEQ multiplex PCR; TCRdb's table is partial and in-frame only. The table records 140,000 to 150,000 clones, about 82% of them present only once. Source material: PBMCs. These TCRs come from a woman between 35 and 50 years old in good health and CMV-seropositive.

This chain uses TRBV18 with TRBJ2-1; TRBD2 matches 10 bases. CDR3 size: 17 residues. Germline trimming cut 4 bases from V and 0 bases from J; bases unmatched to any gene: 6. Germline loops: CDR1 KGHSH, CDR2 LQKENI. Here the CDR3 DNA reads TGTGCCAGCTCACGACGGACTAGCGGAAGCTCCTACAATGAGCAGTTCTTC. Amino acid sequence: CASSRRTSGSSYNEQFF.

This clone appeared once. CDR3 in amino acids: CASSPDRSGVDSPLHF. CDR3 DNA sequence: TGTGCCAGCAGTCCTGACCGCTCCGGGGTAGATTCACCCCTCCACTTT. J is TRBJ1-6 and V is TRBV27; D gene uncertain. This CDR3 has 16 amino acids. V was cut by 5 bases and J by 8 bases, with 19 bases left in between. CDR1 is MNHEY, CDR2 SMNVEV, per germline (reference sequence).

This clone was seen a few times. The V call is TRBV4-3, the J call TRBJ2-1; perhaps TRBD1 as D (6 bases). The ends were cut back, 0 bases at V and 4 bases at J, with 16 bases in the middle. The CDR3 has 17 amino acids. CDR1 and CDR2 (germline): LGHNA, YSLEER. Here the CDR3 reads CASSQDYSRGPYNEQFF. The CDR3 bases are TGCGCCAGCAGCCAAGATTACTCCAGGGGACCTTACAATGAGCAGTTCTTC.

CDR3 coding DNA: TGTGCCAGCGCAGACAGGGGGCGCGATCAGCCCCAGCATTTT. It yields the protein CASADRGRDQPQHF. V and J are TRBV27 and TRBJ1-5, with 10 bases fitting TRBD1. Per germline, CDR1 MNHEY and CDR2 SMNVEV (reference sequence). The CDR3 runs to 14 residues. V gave up 8 bases and J gave up 5 bases; unmatched junction bases: 6.

This clone appeared a single time. The chain couples TRBV5-1 to TRBJ2-7, with 8 bases aligning to TRBD1. The ends lost 0 bases at V and 6 bases at J; junction bases unmatched: 5. There are 14 residues in the CDR3. CDR1 and CDR2 from the germline V gene are SGHRS and YFSETQ. The CDR3 sequence is CASSLDRQGLEQYF. DNA for the CDR3: TGCGCCAGCAGCTTGGACCGACAGGGGCTCGAGCAGTACTTC.

The chain joins TRBV7-2 to TRBJ2-5; TRBD1 agrees at 8 bases. The trim removed 5 bases at V and 2 bases at J, leaving 4 bases unmatched. This CDR3 is built from 14 residues. CDR1 is SGHTA, CDR2 FQGNSA, per germline. DNA of the CDR3: TGTGCCAGCAGCCCTGGACAGGGTCAAGAGACCCAGTACTTC. Residues: CASSPGQGQETQYF. The full variable domain, with the rest looked up from reference TRBV7-2 and TRBJ2-5, is GAGVSQSPSNKVTEKGKDVELRCDPISGHTALYWYRQSLGQGLEFLIYFQGNSAPDKSGLPSDRFSAERTGGSVSTLTIQRTQQEDSAVYLCASSPGQGQETQYFGPGTRLLVL.

This sequence joins TRBV5-1 and TRBJ1-2, with 7 bases fitting TRBD1. Germline trimming cut 4 bases from V and 2 bases from J; bases unmatched to any gene: 8. CDR1 is SGHRS, CDR2 YFSETQ, per germline. There are 15 residues in the CDR3. The CDR3 sequence: CASSPKTGTNYGYTF. The CDR3, as DNA: TGCGCCAGCAGCCCTAAGACAGGGACGAACTATGGCTACACCTTC.

V is TRBV9 and J is TRBJ1-2; 7 bases align to TRBD1. The V gene end was trimmed by 2 bases and the J gene end by 5 bases; junction bases not matched to a gene: 12. The CDR3 loop spans 16 amino acids. Germline V gives CDR1 SGDLS, CDR2 YYNGEE. CDR3 coding DNA: TGTGCCAGCAGCGTCTATGACAGGGTGGGCAAATATGGCTACACCTTC. As protein: CASSVYDRVGKYGYTF.

The chain has TRBV6-5 and TRBJ1-1, with 8 bases aligning to TRBD1. Germline CDR1 is MNHEY and CDR2 is SVGAGI. The length of the CDR3 is 15 residues. J was trimmed by 2 bases and V by 0 bases; bases with no gene match: 2. Written as DNA, the CDR3 is TGTGCCAGCAGTTACTCGACAGGGGCCAACACTGAAGCTTTCTTT. This translates into CASSYSTGANTEAFF.

The chain joins TRBV5-6 to TRBJ1-2, with a tentative D call TRBD1 (5 bases). Deletions cut 4 bases from V and 5 bases from J, with 12 bases between. The CDR3 has 13 amino acids. Germline V gene sequence: CDR1 SGHDT, CDR2 YYEEEE. CDR3 in amino acids: CASSQNRLYGYTF. The CDR3 DNA is TGTGCCAGCAGCCAGAACAGGCTGTATGGCTACACCTTC.

This chain uses TRBV19 with TRBJ1-5; D might be TRBD1 (5 bases). This CDR3 spans 15 amino acids. V was cut by 3 bases and J by 7 bases, with 16 bases left in between. Germline V gives CDR1 LNHDA, CDR2 SQIVND (reference sequence). CDR3 sequence (DNA): TGTGCCAGTAGTATCGGCAGGGTAGTTCGGCAGCCCCAGCATTTT. Amino acid sequence: CASSIGRVVRQPQHF.

The chain is built from TRBV18 and TRBJ1-3; no definite D call. Between the trimmed V and J ends, which lost 3 bases and 0 bases, there was a span of 9 bases. In germline, CDR1 is KGHSH, CDR2 LQKENI. The CDR3 totals 15 residues. CDR3 DNA: TGTGCCAGCTCACCGAACCGGGACTCTGGAAACACCATATATTTT. Translation: CASSPNRDSGNTIYF. Full variable domain (rest looked up from reference TRBV18 and TRBJ1-3): NAGVMQNPRHLVRRRGQEARLRCSPMKGHSHVYWYRQLPEEGLKFMVYLQKENIIDESGMPKERFSAEFPKEGPSILRIQQVVRGDSAAYFCASSPNRDSGNTIYFGEGSWLTVV.

This chain links TRBV10-1 with TRBJ2-2; perhaps TRBD1 as D (6 bases). The CDR3 is 13 amino acids. The germline gives CDR1 WNHNN, CDR2 SYGVQD (reference sequence). V was trimmed by 8 bases and J by 1 base, leaving 8 bases between them. The CDR3 DNA reads as TGCGCCAGCGGGGGACAGAACACCGGGGAGCTGTTTTTT. Protein sequence: CASGGQNTGELFF.

The chain has TRBV4-2 and TRBJ2-1, with D perhaps TRBD2 (6 bases). Trimming pared 3 bases from V and 6 bases from J, leaving 15 bases between. The CDR3 runs 15 residues. The V gene's germline CDR1 is LGHNA and CDR2 YNFKEQ. The chain's CDR3 is CASSHPGGVANEQFF. The CDR3 nucleotides are TGTGCCAGCAGCCATCCGGGCGGGGTGGCCAATGAGCAGTTCTTC.

This chain links TRBV7-9 with TRBJ1-2, with D possibly being TRBD1 (6 bases). V lost 3 bases to trimming and J lost 8 bases, with 10 bases between them. The length of the CDR3 is 12 residues. Germline CDR1 SEHNR, CDR2 FQNEAQ (reference sequence). The CDR3 spells CASSLGASGYTF. The CDR3 nucleotides read TGTGCCAGCAGCTTGGGGGCGAGCGGCTACACCTTC.

V is TRBV10-2 and J is TRBJ2-1, with 8 bases matching TRBD2. This CDR3 is built from 14 residues. CDR1 is WSHSY, CDR2 SAAADI, per germline. Trimming cost V 6 bases and J 4 bases; bases outside gene matches: 5. CDR3 DNA sequence: TGCGCCAGCAGAACTAGCGGCCCTTACAATGAGCAGTTCTTC. Its translation: CASRTSGPYNEQFF.

The gene calls are TRBV10-3 and TRBJ1-2; 10 nucleotides line up with TRBD1. Germline V CDR1 and CDR2: ENHRY, SYGVKD. Trimming cost V 5 bases and J 1 base; bases outside gene matches: 4. The CDR3 loop spans 15 amino acids. The CDR3 region has the DNA TGTGCCATCAGTTCCGGGACAGGGGATAACTATGGCTACACCTTC. Translation: CAISSGTGDNYGYTF.

This chain joins TRBV19 and TRBJ2-3; tentative D call: TRBD1 (5 bases). The CDR3 covers 11 residues. The V gene's germline CDR1 is LNHDA and CDR2 SQIVND (reference sequence). V dropped 4 bases and J dropped 13 bases, with 12 bases sitting between them. The CDR3 spells CASSTDRRKYF. The CDR3 nucleotides read TGTGCCAGTAGTACTGACAGAAGAAAGTATTTT.